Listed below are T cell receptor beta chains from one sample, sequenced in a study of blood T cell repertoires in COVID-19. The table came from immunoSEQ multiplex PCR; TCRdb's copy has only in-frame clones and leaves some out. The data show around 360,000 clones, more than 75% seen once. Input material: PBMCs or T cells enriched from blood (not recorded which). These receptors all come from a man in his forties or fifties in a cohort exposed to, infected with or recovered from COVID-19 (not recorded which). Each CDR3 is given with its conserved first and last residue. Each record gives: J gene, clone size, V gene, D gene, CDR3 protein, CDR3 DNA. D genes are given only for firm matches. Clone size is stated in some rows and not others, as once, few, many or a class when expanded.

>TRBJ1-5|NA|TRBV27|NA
CASSFSQMSNQPQHF
TGTGCCAGCAGTTTTTCACAAATGAGCAATCAGCCCCAGCATTTT
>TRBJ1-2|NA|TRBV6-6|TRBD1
CASSQPGQGNYGYTF
TGTGCCAGCAGTCAACCCGGACAGGGGAACTATGGCTACACCTTC
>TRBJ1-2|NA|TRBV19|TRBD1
CASSPTGGGYGYTF
TGTGCCAGTAGCCCGACAGGGGGCGGCTATGGCTACACCTTC
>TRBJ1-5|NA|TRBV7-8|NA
CASSLFRDPADQPQHF
TGTGCCAGCAGCTTATTTCGGGATCCAGCGGATCAGCCCCAGCATTTT
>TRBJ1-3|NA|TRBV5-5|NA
CASSSRVGEGGNTIYF
TGTGCCAGCAGCTCACGGGTCGGGGAAGGTGGAAACACCATATATTTT
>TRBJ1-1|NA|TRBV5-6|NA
CASSYSGSNTEAFF
TGTGCCAGCAGCTATTCGGGATCGAACACTGAAGCTTTCTTT
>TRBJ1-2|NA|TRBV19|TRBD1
CASSIKLGQGGGYTF
TGTGCCAGTAGTATCAAGCTAGGACAGGGCGGCGGCTACACCTTC
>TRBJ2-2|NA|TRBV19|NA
CASSIHPRVITGELFF
TGTGCCAGTAGTATCCATCCGCGGGTGATCACCGGGGAGCTGTTTTTT
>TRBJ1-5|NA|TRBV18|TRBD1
CASSSGDRGFTSNQPQHF
TGTGCCAGCTCCTCCGGGGACAGGGGGTTTACTAGCAATCAGCCCCAGCATTTT
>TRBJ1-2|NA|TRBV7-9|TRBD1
CASSEGQRGYGYTF
TGTGCCAGCAGCGAGGGACAGAGAGGCTATGGCTACACCTTC
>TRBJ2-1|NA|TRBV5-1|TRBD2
CASSLDRLAGGINEQFF
TGCGCCAGCAGCTTGGATCGACTAGCGGGAGGTATCAATGAGCAGTTCTTC
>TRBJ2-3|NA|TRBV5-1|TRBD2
CASRREGSTDTQYF
TGCGCCAGCAGACGGGAGGGAAGCACAGATACGCAGTATTTT
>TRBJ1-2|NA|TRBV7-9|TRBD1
CASSSQHPPTGTGYTF
TGTGCCAGCAGCTCACAACACCCTCCGACAGGGACCGGCTACACCTTC
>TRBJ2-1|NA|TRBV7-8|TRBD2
CASSLSVAGGPHEQFF
TGTGCCAGCAGCTTATCGGTGGCGGGAGGGCCCCATGAGCAGTTCTTC
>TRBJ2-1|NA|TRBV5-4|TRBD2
CASSPGLAGAFEQFF
TGTGCCAGCAGCCCCGGACTAGCGGGAGCCTTTGAGCAGTTCTTC
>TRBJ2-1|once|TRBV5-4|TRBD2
CASSLALAGGRNEQFF
TGTGCCAGCAGCTTGGCGCTAGCGGGAGGAAGGAATGAGCAGTTCTTC
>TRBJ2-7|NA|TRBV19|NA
CASSMGRGYEQYF
TGTGCCAGTAGTATGGGCCGAGGGTACGAGCAGTACTTC
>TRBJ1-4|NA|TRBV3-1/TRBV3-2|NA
CASSQGTRQAFNEKLFF
TGTGCCAGCAGCCAAGGAACAAGGCAGGCATTTAATGAAAAACTGTTTTTT
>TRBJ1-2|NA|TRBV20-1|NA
CSASSPYGYTF
TGCAGTGCTTCTTCCCCTTATGGCTACACCTTC
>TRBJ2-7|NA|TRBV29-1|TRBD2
CSGTSGSFYEQYF
TGCAGCGGTACTAGCGGGAGCTTCTACGAGCAGTACTTC
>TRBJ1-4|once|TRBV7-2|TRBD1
CASSFGRGHQNEKLFF
TGTGCCAGCAGCTTTGGTAGGGGGCACCAGAATGAAAAACTGTTTTTT
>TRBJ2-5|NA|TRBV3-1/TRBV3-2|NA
CASSQQAETQYF
TGTGCCAGCAGCCAACAGGCGGAGACCCAGTACTTC
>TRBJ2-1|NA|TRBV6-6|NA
CASSYLTDKNNEQFF
TGTGCCAGCAGTTACTTAACAGATAAAAACAATGAGCAGTTCTTC
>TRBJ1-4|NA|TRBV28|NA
CASGDAGAATNEKLFF
TGTGCCAGCGGCGACGCGGGGGCTGCAACTAATGAAAAACTGTTTTTT
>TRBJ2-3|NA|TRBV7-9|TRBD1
CASSHRGSTDTQYF
TGTGCCAGCAGCCACAGGGGGAGCACAGATACGCAGTATTTT
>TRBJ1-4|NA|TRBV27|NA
CASSSGRGPNEKLFF
TGTGCCAGCAGTTCGGGTCGGGGTCCTAATGAAAAACTGTTTTTT
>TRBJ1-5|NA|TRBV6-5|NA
CASSYSRGSNQPQHF
TGTGCCAGCAGTTACTCGAGGGGGAGCAATCAGCCCCAGCATTTT
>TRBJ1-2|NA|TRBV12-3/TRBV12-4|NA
CASSLSYGQGYTF
TGTGCCAGCAGTTTGTCCTACGGTCAAGGCTACACCTTC
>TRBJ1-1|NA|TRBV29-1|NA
CSVRLKGDTEAFF
TGCAGCGTTAGGCTAAAGGGGGACACTGAAGCTTTCTTT
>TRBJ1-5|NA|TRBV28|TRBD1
CASSRLTGIGDQPQHF
TGTGCCAGCAGTCGCTTGACAGGGATCGGCGATCAGCCCCAGCATTTT
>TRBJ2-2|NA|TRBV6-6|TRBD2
CASSYSRLAGAGELFF
TGTGCCAGCAGTTACTCGAGACTAGCGGGGGCCGGGGAGCTGTTTTTT
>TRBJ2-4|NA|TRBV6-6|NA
CASSYSGQGGIQYF
TGTGCCAGCAGTTACTCCGGGCAGGGAGGCATTCAGTACTTC
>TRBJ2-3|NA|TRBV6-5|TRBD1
CASTLQGARTDTQYF
TGTGCCAGCACCTTACAGGGGGCGCGCACAGATACGCAGTATTTT
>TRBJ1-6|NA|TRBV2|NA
CASSEQRRSPLHF
TGTGCCAGCAGTGAACAGAGGCGATCACCCCTCCACTTT
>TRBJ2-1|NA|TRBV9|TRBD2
CASSVELQLAGGNEQFF
TGTGCCAGCAGCGTAGAGCTTCAGCTAGCGGGAGGCAATGAGCAGTTCTTC
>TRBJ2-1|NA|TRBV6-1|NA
CASSDGDDSYNEQFF
TGTGCCAGCAGTGACGGAGATGACTCCTACAATGAGCAGTTCTTC
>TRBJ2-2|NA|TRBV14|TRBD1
CASSPKGKGARSNTGELFF
TGTGCCAGCAGCCCTAAAGGAAAGGGGGCCCGGTCGAACACCGGGGAGCTGTTTTTT
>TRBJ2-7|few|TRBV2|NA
CASSALLGSNEQYF
TGTGCCAGCAGTGCTCTTCTGGGGAGCAACGAGCAGTACTTC
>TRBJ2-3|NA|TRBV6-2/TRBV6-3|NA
CASSRAASVRTDTQYF
TGTGCCAGCAGTCGCGCGGCTAGCGTTCGCACAGATACGCAGTATTTT
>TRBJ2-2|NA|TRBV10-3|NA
CATARDLNTGELFF
TGTGCCACCGCCCGGGACTTGAACACCGGGGAGCTGTTTTTT
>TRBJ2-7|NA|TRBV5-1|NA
CASSRDKSSYEQYF
TGCGCCAGCAGCCGCGACAAAAGCTCCTACGAGCAGTACTTC
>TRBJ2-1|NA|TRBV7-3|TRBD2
CASSGLAGVGEQFF
TGTGCCAGCAGCGGACTAGCGGGAGTAGGAGAGCAGTTCTTC
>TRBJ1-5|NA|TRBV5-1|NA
CASSLGGSNQPQHF
TGCGCCAGCAGCCTCGGGGGTAGCAATCAGCCCCAGCATTTT
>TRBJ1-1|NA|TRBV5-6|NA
CASSPGLKNTEAFF
TGTGCCAGCAGCCCGGGACTGAAGAACACTGAAGCTTTCTTT
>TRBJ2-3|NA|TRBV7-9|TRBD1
CASSLQGATDTQYF
TGTGCCAGCAGCTTACAGGGGGCTACAGATACGCAGTATTTT
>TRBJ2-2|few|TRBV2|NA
CASMRTGGPYGELFF
TGTGCCAGCATGAGAACTGGAGGACCCTACGGGGAGCTGTTTTTT
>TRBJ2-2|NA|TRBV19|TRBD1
CASKPTGEINTGELFF
TGTGCCAGTAAGCCGACAGGGGAGATTAACACCGGGGAGCTGTTTTTT
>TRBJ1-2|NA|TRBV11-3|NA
CASSLEGGREGNYGYTF
TGTGCCAGCAGCCTTGAGGGTGGCAGGGAGGGGAACTATGGCTACACCTTC
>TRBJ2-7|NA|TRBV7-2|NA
CASSLGSEEQYF
TGTGCCAGCAGCTTAGGGAGTGAAGAGCAGTACTTC
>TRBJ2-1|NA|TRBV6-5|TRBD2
CASLGSSGEQFF
TGTGCCAGCCTAGGATCTAGCGGCGAGCAGTTCTTC
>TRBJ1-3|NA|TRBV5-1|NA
CASSRDFSGNTIYF
TGCGCCAGCAGCCGGGACTTCTCTGGAAACACCATATATTTT
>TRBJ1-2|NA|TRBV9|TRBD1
CASSSSWDRGMDGYTF
TGTGCCAGCTCCTCTAGCTGGGACAGGGGGATGGATGGCTACACCTTC
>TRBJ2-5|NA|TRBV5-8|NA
CASSDYLEGETQYF
TGTGCCAGCAGCGACTACTTGGAAGGAGAGACCCAGTACTTC
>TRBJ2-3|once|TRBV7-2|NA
CASSLDGSTDTQYF
TGTGCCAGCAGCTTAGACGGGAGCACAGATACGCAGTATTTT
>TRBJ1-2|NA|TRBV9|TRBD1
CASTDRGRFYYGYTF
TGTGCCAGCACTGACAGGGGGCGGTTTTACTATGGCTACACCTTC
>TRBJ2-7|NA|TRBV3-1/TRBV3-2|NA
CASSQAPGVQYEQYF
TGTGCCAGCAGCCAAGCACCGGGAGTACAGTACGAGCAGTACTTC
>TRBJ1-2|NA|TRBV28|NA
CASTGQDYGYTF
TGTGCCAGTACAGGGCAGGACTATGGCTACACCTTC
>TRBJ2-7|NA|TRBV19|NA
CASSMSPGEQYF
TGTGCCAGTAGTATGAGTCCGGGGGAGCAGTACTTC